The 9 T cell receptor beta chains below come from one sample, sequenced in a study of T cell changes during pregnancy in multiple sclerosis. Measured with immunoSEQ multiplex PCR; TCRdb has only the in-frame clones, and not every one. The repertoire holds more than 40,000 clones, with roughly 92% as singletons. The sample was CD4+ T cells from peripheral blood mononuclear cells, taken in the second trimester of pregnancy. The receptors here all came from a female donor with multiple sclerosis, enrolled in a pregnancy study.

The chain recombines TRBV9 with TRBJ2-3; 12 bases fit TRBD1. Losses at the gene ends were 0 bases for V and 6 bases for J; bases not matched to a gene: 8. The CDR3 extends over 17 amino acids. Germline V gene sequence: CDR1 SGDLS, CDR2 YYNGEE. The CDR3 region is CASSVAPGTGGWDTQYF. DNA of the CDR3: TGTGCCAGCAGCGTAGCTCCCGGGACAGGGGGCTGGGATACGCAGTATTTT.

The chain employs TRBV4-1 and TRBJ1-3; possible D gene TRBD1, 5 bases. This CDR3 has 15 amino acids. V gave up 0 bases and J gave up 1 base, with 7 bases separating them. Germline assignment: CDR1 MGHRA and CDR2 YSYEKL. This chain's CDR3 is CASSQDPGSGNTIYF. Here the CDR3 DNA reads TGCGCCAGCAGCCAAGACCCAGGGTCTGGAAACACCATATATTTT.

CDR3 sequence: CASSYEQAGNQPQHF. DNA for the CDR3: TGTGCCAGCAGTTATGAGCAGGCAGGCAATCAGCCCCAGCATTTT. The chain carries TRBV6-6 and TRBJ1-5, with D hard to call. Germline V lookup: CDR1 MNHNY, CDR2 SVGAGI (reference sequence). The CDR3 is 15 amino acids. The V end lost 3 bases, the J end lost 2 bases, and 11 bases lay between the germline ends.

The rearrangement links TRBV7-3 to TRBJ1-1; possibly TRBD1 for D (6 bases). The germline V gene has CDR1 SGHTA and CDR2 FQGTGA. Trimming pared 5 bases from V and 1 base from J, leaving 20 bases between. CDR3 size: 17 residues. This CDR3 is CASSPLGGRVRNTEAFF. DNA of the CDR3: TGTGCCAGCAGCCCCCTGGGGGGGCGCGTAAGGAACACTGAAGCTTTCTTT.

The chain employs TRBV7-2 and TRBJ2-5; 7 bases are a match to TRBD2. Per the germline V gene, CDR1 is SGHTA and CDR2 is FQGNSA. With 0 bases clipped from V and 4 bases from J, the junction kept 8 bases outside the gene matches. The CDR3 covers 16 residues. CDR3 region: CASSLARAGVGETQYF. CDR3 DNA sequence: TGTGCCAGCAGCTTAGCCCGGGCGGGGGTGGGAGAGACCCAGTACTTC.

The genes are TRBV5-5 and TRBJ1-1; D perhaps matches TRBD1 (6 bases). V lost 3 bases, J lost 1 base, and 13 bases lay in between. Germline CDR1 is SGHKS and CDR2 is YYEKEE (reference sequence). The CDR3 has 15 residues. The CDR3 DNA is TGTGCCAGCAGCTCTACGGACAGTCAGAACACTGAAGCTTTCTTT. This sequence encodes CASSSTDSQNTEAFF.

The chain couples TRBV5-1 to TRBJ2-6; perhaps TRBD2 as D (5 bases). Trimming took 0 bases from V and 2 from J, leaving 9 bases between them. CDR3 length equals 16 residues. In germline, CDR1 is SGHRS, CDR2 YFSETQ. The CDR3 spells CASSLVGSTGANVLTF. The CDR3 DNA is TGCGCCAGCAGCTTGGTGGGGAGCACTGGGGCCAACGTCCTGACTTTC.

The rearrangement links TRBV19 to TRBJ2-7; 11 bases match TRBD1. V shed 6 bases and J 5 bases; nucleotides not matched to a gene: 12. The CDR3 loop spans 16 amino acids. Per the germline V gene, CDR1 is LNHDA and CDR2 is SQIVND (reference sequence). The CDR3 DNA follows: TGTGCCAGTAGCAAAGGGACAGGGGGTCCGACAAACGAGCAGTACTTC. Its translation is CASSKGTGGPTNEQYF.

This rearrangement joins TRBV11-3 to TRBJ1-1, with a weak D call TRBD1 (6 bases). Trimming took 9 bases from V and 5 from J, leaving 16 bases between them. The CDR3 extends over 13 amino acids. Germline V gene data show CDR1 as SGHNT and CDR2 as YENEEA. CDR3 region: CASSREGGTEAFF. In DNA, the CDR3 is TGTGCCAGTTCGAGGGAAGGGGGTACTGAAGCTTTCTTT. The full variable domain, with the rest looked up from reference TRBV11-3 and TRBJ1-1, is EAGVVQSPRYKIIEKKQPVAFWCNPISGHNTLYWYLQNLGQGPELLIRYENEEAVDDSQLPKDRFSAERLKGVDSTLKIQPAELGDSAVYLCASSREGGTEAFFGQGTRLTVV.